What follows are 7 T cell receptor beta chains derived from one specimen sequenced in a study of T cells in Graves' hyperthyroidism and ophthalmopathy. Amplification targeted TCR beta CDR3 regions from RNA transcripts. The TCR CDR3 first-round RT-PCR relied on the HTBI primer set. From the multiplex PCR reads, TCRdb called clonotypes with MiXCR, one entry per CDR3 protein. In the table there are roughly 750,000 distinct CDR3 sequences, less than 20% of which are singletons. Sequenced: blood. These receptors all stem from a man aged 18 to 30 with Graves' hyperthyroidism.

Details on this clonotype: A junction boundary mismatches the germline segment, possibly from a read error. This rearrangement joins TRBV29-1 to TRBJ2-3, with D uncertain. The CDR3 is made up of 16 amino acids. Germline lookup yields CDR1 SQVTM and CDR2 ANQGSEA. CDR3 sequence (DNA): TGCAGCATTGAAGATTTGGCCCAGCTTGCGGCAGATACGCAGTATTTT. Translation gives CSIEDLAQLAADTQYF.

The genes are TRBV5-5 and TRBJ2-1; the D is unclear. The CDR3 is 15 residues long. Between the trimmed V and J ends, which lost 0 bases and 2 bases, there was a span of 9 bases. Germline loops: CDR1 SGHKS, CDR2 YYEKEE (reference sequence). CDR3 DNA sequence: TGTGCCAGCAGCTTGGCCGGATTCACCTACAATGAGCAGTTCTTC. As protein: CASSLAGFTYNEQFF.

This clonotype was seen repeatedly, ten times or more. This chain joins TRBV6-1 and TRBJ2-1; TRBD2 matches 9 bases. Germline values: CDR1 MNHNS, CDR2 SASEGT. Trimming took 5 bases from V and 3 from J; bases not matched to a gene: 5. The CDR3 runs to 15 residues. Here the CDR3 DNA reads TGTGCCAGCAGTTACTTAGCGGGGGACTACAATGAGCAGTTCTTC. This translates into CASSYLAGDYNEQFF.

This chain uses TRBV20-1 with TRBJ2-3, with 8 positions matching TRBD2. V was pared by 5 bases and J by 0 bases, with 10 bases of the junction left unmatched. The CDR3 is 16 amino acids. Germline values: CDR1 DFQATT, CDR2 SNEGSKA (reference sequence). Here the CDR3 DNA reads TGCAGTGCTCCTGAGTTAGCGGGACCTAGCACAGATACGCAGTATTTT. It encodes CSAPELAGPSTDTQYF.

The sample holds many counts of this clonotype. This chain joins TRBV7-2 and TRBJ2-1; no clear D gene. The CDR3 consists of 13 residues. Germline CDR1 is SGHTA and CDR2 is FQGNSA. V lost 5 bases and J 4 bases, leaving 9 bases between the germline ends. The CDR3 is CASSPNWYNEQFF. The DNA for the CDR3 is TGTGCCAGCAGCCCCAACTGGTACAATGAGCAGTTCTTC.

There are many counts of this clonotype. The chain employs TRBV14 and TRBJ2-5, with a weak D call TRBD2 (5 bases). The germline CDR1 and CDR2 sequences are SGHDN and FVKESK. The ends were cut back, 8 bases at V and 4 bases at J, with 14 bases in the middle. The CDR3 length is 13 residues. The CDR3 DNA reads as TGTGCCAGCGCCGGACGGCGGGTAGAGACCCAGTACTTC. It specifies CASAGRRVETQYF.

The sample holds many counts of this clonotype. This chain joins TRBV6-2 or TRBV6-3 and TRBJ2-1; 8 positions agree with TRBD2. This CDR3 is 13 amino acids long. From germline, CDR1 is MNHEY and CDR2 SVGEGT. J gave up 7 bases and V 6 bases, and 5 bases lay outside the gene matches. The CDR3 sequence is CASRTGGPNEQFF. CDR3 nucleotides: TGTGCCAGCAGGACGGGAGGGCCAAATGAGCAGTTCTTC.